The 18 T cell receptor beta chains given below trace back to one sample, sequenced in a study of breast tumors, draining lymph nodes, adjacent tissues. Each CDR3 protein gets one entry after TCRdb re-called the multiplex PCR reads with MiXCR. Here the sample spans around 110,000 distinct CDR3 sequences, roughly 29% being singletons. Breast cancer patients provided tissue from their axillary draining lymph nodes. The sample consisted of axillary lymph node tissue. The receptor source for this set is a female donor with breast cancer. Some clones in this sample may be carry-over from other donors' samples.

Of note for this clonotype: A read error may explain this, as a much larger clone is one base away. V usage is TRBV6-5 and J usage is TRBJ1-2, with D possibly TRBD1 on 6 matching bases. CDR1 and CDR2 from the germline V gene are MNHEY and SVGAGI. CDR3 size: 15 residues. The V end lost 5 bases, the J end lost 7 bases, and 20 bases lay between the germline ends. The chain's CDR3 is CASSPITLEGGGYTF. The CDR3 DNA reads TGTGCCAGCAGTCCTATAACCCTCGAAGGGGGTGGCTACACCTTC.

Of note for this clonotype: This CDR3 fails to terminate in the conserved phenylalanine or tryptophan, so it likely reflects a read error. No DNA is shown, since the ends of the CDR3 on it are uncertain; the CDR3 is the one TCRdb lists. This rearrangement joins TRBV12-5 to TRBJ2-6. Per the germline V gene, CDR1 is LGHNT and CDR2 is FRNRAP. From its first to its last residue, the CDR3 has 8 amino acids. The CDR3 loop reads CASGLRRS.

There are many counts of this clonotype. V and J are TRBV20-1 and TRBJ2-1; the D is unclear. Germline V gene data show CDR1 as DFQATT and CDR2 as SNEGSKA (reference sequence). The ends were cut back, 0 bases at V and 3 bases at J, with 6 bases in the middle. The CDR3 extends over 13 amino acids. CDR3 region: CSARDRNYNEQFF. The CDR3, as DNA: TGCAGTGCTAGAGATCGGAACTACAATGAGCAGTTCTTC.

This clonotype was recorded at least ten times. The chain recombines TRBV9 with TRBJ2-7, with 10 positions matching TRBD2. V trimming: 0 bases; J trimming: 8 bases; junction bases outside the gene matches: 2. Germline V gives CDR1 SGDLS, CDR2 YYNGEE. CDR3 length equals 13 residues. The CDR3 is CASSVVAGGKQYF. CDR3 DNA sequence: TGTGCCAGCAGCGTAGTAGCGGGGGGAAAGCAGTACTTC.

This chain joins TRBV10-2 and TRBJ2-1; no clear D gene. Germline CDR1 WSHSY, CDR2 SAAADI. The CDR3 is 13 amino acids. V dropped 1 base and J dropped 5 bases, with 6 bases sitting between them. CDR3 sequence reads: CASSEYRDNEQFF. In DNA, the CDR3 is TGCGCCAGCAGTGAGTACCGGGACAATGAGCAGTTCTTC.

This clonotype was recorded many times. The chain is built from TRBV19 and TRBJ2-5; maybe TRBD2 (5 bases). Trimming took off 5 bases at V and 5 bases at J, with 21 bases between the two ends. The CDR3 loop spans 16 amino acids. Germline V gives CDR1 LNHDA, CDR2 SQIVND (reference sequence). The chain's CDR3 is CASSERRTGTRETQYF. The CDR3 region has the DNA TGTGCCAGTAGTGAGAGACGGACCGGAACTAGGGAGACCCAGTACTTC.

The chain employs TRBV12-3 or TRBV12-4 and TRBJ1-1; no definite D call. With 5 bases removed from V and 10 bases from J, the gap between germline ends came to 14 bases. The CDR3 is 12 amino acids. CDR3 region: CASSPTRDGAFF. In DNA form, the CDR3 reads TGTGCCAGCAGTCCAACACGGGATGGAGCTTTCTTT.

This clonotype was counted ten times or more. This chain links TRBV11-2 with TRBJ1-4; no definite D call. Per the germline V gene, CDR1 is SGHAT and CDR2 is FQNNGV. CDR3 length: 16 residues. Trimming took 1 base from V and 0 from J, leaving 9 bases between them. The CDR3 here is CASSLAAYATNEKLFF. CDR3 coding DNA: TGTGCCAGCAGCTTAGCGGCGTATGCAACTAATGAAAAACTGTTTTTT.

Notes on this clonotype: This sequence may be a read error, since a much larger clone differs from it by one base. This chain's CDR3 is CASSRGDYSNQPQHF. In DNA, the CDR3 is TGTGCCAGCAGTCGCGGCGATTATAGCAATCAGCCCCAGCATTTT. The genes are TRBV6-1 and TRBJ1-5; D gene ambiguous. V was shortened by 5 bases and J by 0 bases, with 11 bases between the two germline ends. Germline V CDR1 and CDR2: MNHNS, SASEGT. This CDR3 is 15 amino acids long.

With respect to this clonotype: Because the CDR3 is missing its conserved closing phenylalanine or tryptophan, this is likely a read error. It is unclear where the CDR3 begins or ends on the DNA, so no DNA is shown, and the CDR3 is as TCRdb lists it. J is TRBJ1-6 and V is TRBV5-6. Including both end residues, the CDR3 is 10 amino acids long. The germline gives CDR1 SGHDT, CDR2 YYEEEE. This CDR3 is CASSLGLAGS.

The chain recombines TRBV7-9 with TRBJ2-1, with D possibly being TRBD1 or TRBD2 (5 bases each). V lost 0 bases to trimming and J lost 2 bases, with 20 bases between them. The CDR3 totals 19 residues. Germline V lookup: CDR1 SEHNR, CDR2 FQNEAQ (reference sequence). The CDR3 is CASSLALAGATFTYNEQFF. The CDR3 nucleotides are TGTGCCAGCAGCTTAGCTCTGGCCGGGGCTACATTTACCTACAATGAGCAGTTCTTC.

This clonotype was detected many times. The gene calls are TRBV9 and TRBJ2-1; 8 bases are shared with TRBD2. The V segment lost 0 bases and the J segment 0 bases; nucleotides outside the gene matches: 2. CDR1 is SGDLS and CDR2 is YYNGEE in the germline V gene. This CDR3 comprises 16 residues. CDR3 sequence reads: CASSVDSGSSYNEQFF. CDR3 in DNA: TGTGCCAGCAGCGTAGACAGCGGGAGCTCCTACAATGAGCAGTTCTTC.

This clonotype has only a few counts. This chain connects TRBV6-2 or TRBV6-3 to TRBJ2-3, with 7 bases aligning to TRBD1. Germline-derived CDR1 and CDR2 are MNHEY and SVGEGT. The CDR3 is 15 residues long. After removal of 5 bases from V and 3 bases from J, the junction contained 8 bases not matched to a gene. CDR3 amino acids: CASSHPQGETDTQYF. The DNA of the CDR3 is TGTGCCAGCAGTCACCCCCAGGGGGAGACAGATACGCAGTATTTT.

This clonotype is medium-sized in the sample. The chain links TRBV9 to TRBJ1-6; no firm D call. Germline V lookup: CDR1 SGDLS, CDR2 YYNGEE. V was pared by 4 bases and J by 8 bases, with 19 bases between. The CDR3 is 16 amino acids. CDR3 bases: TGTGCCAGCAGCCCACGGGATGCGGGTAGTCATTCACCCCTCCACTTT. Its protein product is CASSPRDAGSHSPLHF.

This chain joins TRBV6-2 or TRBV6-3 and TRBJ2-1; 13 positions agree with TRBD2. The CDR3 has 15 residues. The V gene end was trimmed by 5 bases and the J gene end by 6 bases; junction bases not matched to a gene: 4. Germline CDR1 MNHEY, CDR2 SVGEGT. The CDR3 nucleotides read TGTGCCAGCAGTCCCGGGACTAGCGGGACCAATGAGCAGTTCTTC. Protein product: CASSPGTSGTNEQFF.

This clonotype was observed many times. The rearrangement uses TRBV6-1 and TRBJ2-5; TRBD1 is a possible D gene (6 bases). The V end was cut by 5 bases, the J end by 5 bases, with 9 bases between. The length of the CDR3 is 12 residues. From germline, CDR1 is MNHNS and CDR2 SASEGT. The CDR3 loop is CASSQGRETQYF. The CDR3 nucleotides are TGTGCCAGCAGTCAGGGGCGGGAGACCCAGTACTTC.

The V call is TRBV7-9, the J call TRBJ1-6; unclear D gene. Trimming shortened V by 6 bases and J by 6 bases, and 15 bases separated the two germline ends. Germline V gene sequence: CDR1 SEHNR, CDR2 FQNEAQ (reference sequence). CDR3 length: 15 amino acids. The CDR3 protein is CASSSVGDPNSPLHF. DNA of the CDR3: TGTGCCAGCAGTTCTGTAGGAGATCCTAATTCACCCCTCCACTTT.

V and J are TRBV2 and TRBJ2-7, with 12 bases fitting TRBD2. The junction had 9 bases not matched to a gene; V was cut back by 5 bases and J by 7 bases. In germline, CDR1 is SNHLY, CDR2 FYNNEI. This CDR3 has 15 amino acids. The CDR3 loop reads CASSRTSGNSCEQYF. Written as DNA, the CDR3 is TGTGCCAGCAGTCGGACTAGCGGGAACTCCTGTGAGCAGTACTTC. The full variable domain, in which reference TRBV2 and TRBJ2-7 provide the parts outside the CDR3, is EPEVTQTPSHQVTQMGQEVILRCVPISNHLYFYWYRQILGQKVEFLVSFYNNEISEKSEIFDDQFSVERPDGSNFTLKIRSTKLEDSAMYFCASSRTSGNSCEQYFGPGTRLTVT.